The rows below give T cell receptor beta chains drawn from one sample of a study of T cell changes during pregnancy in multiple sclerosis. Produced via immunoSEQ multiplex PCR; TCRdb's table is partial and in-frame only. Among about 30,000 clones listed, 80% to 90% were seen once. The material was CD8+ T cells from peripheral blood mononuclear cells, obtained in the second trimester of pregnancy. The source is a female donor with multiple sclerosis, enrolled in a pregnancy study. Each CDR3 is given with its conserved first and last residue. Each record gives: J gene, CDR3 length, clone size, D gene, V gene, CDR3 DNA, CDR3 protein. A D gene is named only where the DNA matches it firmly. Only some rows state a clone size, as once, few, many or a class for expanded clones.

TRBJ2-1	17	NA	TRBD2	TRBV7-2	TGTGCCAGCAGCTTAGAGTGGGCGGGGGGGAGAGACAATGAGCAGTTCTTC	CASSLEWAGGRDNEQFF
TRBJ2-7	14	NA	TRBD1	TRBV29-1	TGCAGCGCCCTCGCGACAGGGATCTCGGACGAGCAGTACTTC	CSALATGISDEQYF
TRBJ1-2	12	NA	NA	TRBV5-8	TGTGCCAGCAGCTTGGACAGGCTTAACTACACCTTC	CASSLDRLNYTF
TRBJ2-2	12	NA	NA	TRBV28	TGTGCCAGCATTCCAATGTCCGGGGAGCTGTTTTTT	CASIPMSGELFF
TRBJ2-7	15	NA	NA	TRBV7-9	TGTGCCAGCAGCTCAGGGGGGACAGTATCCTACGAGCAGTACTTC	CASSSGGTVSYEQYF
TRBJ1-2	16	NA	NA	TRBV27	TGTGCCAGCAGTTTATCGGCTGATACCTCCCCCTATGGCTACACCTTC	CASSLSADTSPYGYTF
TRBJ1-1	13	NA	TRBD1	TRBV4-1	TGCGCCGGAGGAGACAGGGTTGGCACTGAAGCTTTCTTT	CAGGDRVGTEAFF
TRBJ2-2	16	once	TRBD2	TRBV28	TGTGCCAGCAGTACCCCCCGAGAGCGGGAGACCGGGGAGCTGTTTTTT	CASSTPRERETGELFF
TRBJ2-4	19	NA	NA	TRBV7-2	TGTGCCAGCAGCTTAAATTACAGCCCATTTTCCTTAGCCAAAAACATTCAGTACTTC	CASSLNYSPFSLAKNIQYF
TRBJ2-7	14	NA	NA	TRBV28	TGTGCCAGCAGTTTAGAGGGCGGTTCCTACGAGCAGTACTTC	CASSLEGGSYEQYF
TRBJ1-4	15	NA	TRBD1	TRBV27	TGTGCCAGCAGTGCTACAGGGGGCAGGGATGAAAAACTGTTTTTT	CASSATGGRDEKLFF
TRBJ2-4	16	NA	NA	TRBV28	TGTGCCAGCAGTGGGGCAAGAAGGTTAGCCAAAAACATTCAGTACTTC	CASSGARRLAKNIQYF
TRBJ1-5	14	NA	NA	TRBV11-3	TGTGCCAGCAGCTTATCAGGGGACAATCAGCCCCAGCATTTT	CASSLSGDNQPQHF
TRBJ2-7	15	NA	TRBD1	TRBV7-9	TGTGCCAGCAGCTTAGCGACAGGGGGCCTCTACGAGCAGTACTTC	CASSLATGGLYEQYF
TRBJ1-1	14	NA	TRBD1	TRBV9	TGTGCCAGCAGCGAGACAGGGGGGAACACTGAAGCTTTCTTT	CASSETGGNTEAFF
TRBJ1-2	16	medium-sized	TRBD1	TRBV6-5	TGTGCCAGCAGTTACGATATGGGACAGGGCCTCGATGGCTACACCTTC	CASSYDMGQGLDGYTF
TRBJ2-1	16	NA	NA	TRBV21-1	TGTGCCAGCAGCAAAGCAAGGCGGGAGGGCTACAATGAGCAGTTCTTC	CASSKARREGYNEQFF
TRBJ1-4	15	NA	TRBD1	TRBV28	TGTGCCAGCAGTGCGACAGGGGAGGATGCTGAAAAACTGTTTTTT	CASSATGEDAEKLFF
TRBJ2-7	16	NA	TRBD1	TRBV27	TGTGCCAGCAGTTCATTCCTTGGGACAGAGTTCTACGAGCAGTACTTC	CASSSFLGTEFYEQYF
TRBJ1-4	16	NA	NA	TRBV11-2	TGTGCCAGCAGCTTTTCCCTCGGGGGTCCCGATGAAAAACTGTTTTTT	CASSFSLGGPDEKLFF
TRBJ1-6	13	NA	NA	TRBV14	TGTGCCAGCAGCCAAGATCGCCGGGCACCCCTCCACTTT	CASSQDRRAPLHF
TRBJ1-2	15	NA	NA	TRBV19	TGTGCCAGTAGTCATAAGATGGACAGACTTTATGGCTACACCTTC	CASSHKMDRLYGYTF
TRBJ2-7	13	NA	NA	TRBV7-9	TGTGCCAGCAGCTTACAAGCATTTTACGAGCAGTACTTC	CASSLQAFYEQYF
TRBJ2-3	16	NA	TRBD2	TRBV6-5	TGTGCCAGCAGTTCCAACCGACTAGCGGCCACAGATACGCAGTATTTT	CASSSNRLAATDTQYF
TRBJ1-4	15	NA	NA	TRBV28	TGTGCCAGCAGTTTATCTGCAGGGTTGACCGGGAAACTGTTTTTT	CASSLSAGLTGKLFF
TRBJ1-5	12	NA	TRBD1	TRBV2	TGTGCCAGCAGGGACAGGGATCAGCCCCAGCATTTT	CASRDRDQPQHF
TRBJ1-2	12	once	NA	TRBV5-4	TGTGCGACAGGCACTATGTCGATGGGCTACACCTTC	CATGTMSMGYTF
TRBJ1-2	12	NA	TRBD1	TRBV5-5	TGTGCCAGCAGCTCGACAGGGGATGGCTACACCTTC	CASSSTGDGYTF
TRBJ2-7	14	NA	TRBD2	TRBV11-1	TGTGCCAGCAGCTTCCGGACTAGACACTACGAGCAGTACTTC	CASSFRTRHYEQYF
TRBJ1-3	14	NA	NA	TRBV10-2	TGCGCCAGCAGTGAGCTCGGCTCTGGAAACACCATATATTTT	CASSELGSGNTIYF
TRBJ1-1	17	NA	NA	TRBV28	TGTGCCAGCAGTATCCTCACTGGGGGGGTAGGTGACACTGAAGCTTTCTTT	CASSILTGGVGDTEAFF
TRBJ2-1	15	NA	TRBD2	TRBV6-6	TGTGCCAGCAGGGGACTAGCGGGAGCTTCGGATGAGCAGTTCTTC	CASRGLAGASDEQFF
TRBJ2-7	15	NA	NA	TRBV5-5	TGTGCCAGCACCCCTTCCGGGACAAACTCCTACGAGCAGTACTTC	CASTPSGTNSYEQYF
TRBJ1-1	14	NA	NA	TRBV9	TGTGCCAGCAGCGTAGAGCGGATGAACACTGAAGCTTTCTTT	CASSVERMNTEAFF
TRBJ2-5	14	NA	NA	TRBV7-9	TGTGCCAGCAGTCTACGAGGGAAGTGGGAGACCCAGTACTTC	CASSLRGKWETQYF
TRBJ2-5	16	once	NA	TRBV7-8	TGTGCCAGCAGCGCCGCGTTAGGGCTAGCATGGGAGACCCAGTACTTC	CASSAALGLAWETQYF
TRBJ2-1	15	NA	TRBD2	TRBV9	TGTGCCAGCAGCCCAACTAGCGGGAGGACCAACGAGCAGTTCTTC	CASSPTSGRTNEQFF
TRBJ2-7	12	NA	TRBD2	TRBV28	TGTGCCAGCAGTTTTTGGGGGGGCGAGCAGTACTTC	CASSFWGGEQYF
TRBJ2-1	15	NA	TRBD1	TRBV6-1	TGTGCCAGCAGTGTAGGGACAGGGGTACCCAATGAGCAGTTCTTC	CASSVGTGVPNEQFF
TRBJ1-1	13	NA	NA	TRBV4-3	TGCGCCAGCAGATCAGGGCTGAACACTGAAGCTTTCTTT	CASRSGLNTEAFF
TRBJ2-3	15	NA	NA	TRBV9	TGTGCCAGCAGCGTAGCGGGTATAAGCACAGATACGCAGTATTTT	CASSVAGISTDTQYF
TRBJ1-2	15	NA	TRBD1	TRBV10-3	TGTGCCATCGGCGTCGAGGGACAGCCCACCTATGGCTACACCTTC	CAIGVEGQPTYGYTF
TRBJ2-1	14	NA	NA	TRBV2	TGTGCCAGCAGTGAAGTTGCTAGCTCGAATGAGCAGTTCTTC	CASSEVASSNEQFF
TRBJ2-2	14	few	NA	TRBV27	TGTGCCAGCAGTTACGGGGGGAACACCGGGGAGCTGTTTTTT	CASSYGGNTGELFF
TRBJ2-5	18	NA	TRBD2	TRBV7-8	TGTGCCAGCAGCTCCCGCCCCAGACTAGCGGGAGGCCAAGAGACCCAGTACTTC	CASSSRPRLAGGQETQYF
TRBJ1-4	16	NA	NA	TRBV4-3	TGCGCCAGCAGCCACCTCACCCCACCTCATGCCGAGGAACTGTTTTTT	CASSHLTPPHAEELFF
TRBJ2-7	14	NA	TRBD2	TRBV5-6	TGTGCCAGCAGCTTGGGGAGCGGGGGAGACGAGCAGTACTTC	CASSLGSGGDEQYF
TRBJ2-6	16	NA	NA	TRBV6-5	TGTGCCAGCAGTTACTCGGAGGTTTCTGGGGCCAACGTCCTGACTTTC	CASSYSEVSGANVLTF
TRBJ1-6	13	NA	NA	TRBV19	TGTGCCACCCGGACAGCGATAAATTCACCCCTCCACTTT	CATRTAINSPLHF
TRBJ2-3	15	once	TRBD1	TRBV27	TGTGCCAGCAGTTCCGAAGGACAGGTGACAGATACGCAGTATTTT	CASSSEGQVTDTQYF
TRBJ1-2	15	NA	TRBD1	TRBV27	TGTGCCAGCAGTTTCAAGCGGACAGGGTTCTATGGCTACACCTTC	CASSFKRTGFYGYTF
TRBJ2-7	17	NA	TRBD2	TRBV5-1	TGCGCCAGCAGCTCCTACTCAACTAGCGGGAGGCCCCACGAGCAGTACTTC	CASSSYSTSGRPHEQYF
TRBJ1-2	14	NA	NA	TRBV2	TGTGCCAGCAGTGAGGAACAGGGACCGTATGGCTACACCTTC	CASSEEQGPYGYTF